The clone carrying this TCR beta chain occurred a few times. TCRdb reprocessed the 5' RACE reads with MiXCR, giving one entry per CDR3 protein. Of roughly 54,000 distinct CDR3 sequences in the sample, roughly 8.2% were seen once. These data belong to a study of early T cells in non-severe SARS-CoV-2 infection. This CDR3 comprises 14 residues. V gave up 5 bases and J gave up 3 bases; unmatched junction bases: 6. Germline loops: CDR1 LNHDA, CDR2 SQIVND (reference sequence). This receptor was obtained from an adult who was a healthcare worker with PCR-confirmed SARS-CoV-2 infection or an uninfected control (not recorded which). The specimen was whole blood, collected at baseline. The chain carries TRBV19 and TRBJ2-7, with TRBD1 matching 8 bases. CDR3 nucleotide sequence: TGTGCCAGTAGTCCGACCGGGACAGGCTACGAGCAGTACTTC. Amino acids: CASSPTGTGYEQYF. Drawing the rest from reference TRBV19 and TRBJ2-7, the complete variable domain is DGGITQSPKYLFRKEGQNVTLSCEQNLNHDAMYWYRQDPGQGLRLIYYSQIVNDFQKGDIAEGYSVSREKKESFPLTVTSAQKNPTAFYLCASSPTGTGYEQYFGPGTRLTVT.